These 18 T cell receptor beta chains were sequenced from one sample in a study of blood T cell repertoires in COVID-19. The assay was immunoSEQ multiplex PCR, and TCRdb's table has in-frame clones only and misses some. The sample has hundreds of thousands of clones, about 90% seen once; the top ten hold about 15%. Material: PBMCs or T cells enriched from blood (not recorded which). These TCRs come from a man under 40 who had been exposed to COVID-19.

This rearrangement joins TRBV9 to TRBJ1-5; D is unresolved. The CDR3 has 14 residues. Between the trimmed V and J ends, which lost 3 bases and 2 bases, there was a span of 9 bases. Germline lookup yields CDR1 SGDLS and CDR2 YYNGEE. The CDR3 reads CASSGPGGNQPQHF. In DNA, the CDR3 is TGTGCCAGCAGCGGGCCGGGTGGCAATCAGCCCCAGCATTTT.

The chain is built from TRBV13 and TRBJ1-3; D gene unclear. The germline gives CDR1 PRHDT, CDR2 FYEKMQ (reference sequence). CDR3 size: 14 residues. V was cut by 2 bases and J by 4 bases, with 9 bases left in between. CDR3 residues: CASSLLAPGNTIYF. The CDR3 nucleotides read TGTGCCAGCAGCTTACTAGCGCCCGGAAACACCATATATTTT.

This chain uses TRBV5-6 with TRBJ1-1, with D unresolved. V lost 4 bases and J lost 3, with 13 bases in between. Germline V CDR1 and CDR2: SGHDT, YYEEEE. The CDR3 totals 14 residues. Written as DNA, the CDR3 is TGTGCCAGCAGCCTCCCCGACTCCGACACTGAAGCTTTCTTT. It codes for CASSLPDSDTEAFF.

This chain links TRBV2 with TRBJ1-1, with 8 bases that match TRBD1. CDR3 length: 14 residues. Trimming at V came to 4 bases and at J to 3 bases, leaving 4 bases not matched to a gene. CDR1 and CDR2 (germline): SNHLY, FYNNEI. For the CDR3, the DNA is TGTGCCAGCAGTGTCGACAGGGGCTACACTGAAGCTTTCTTT. It translates to CASSVDRGYTEAFF. Combining the CDR3 with reference TRBV2 and TRBJ1-1 gives the whole variable domain EPEVTQTPSHQVTQMGQEVILRCVPISNHLYFYWYRQILGQKVEFLVSFYNNEISEKSEIFDDQFSVERPDGSNFTLKIRSTKLEDSAMYFCASSVDRGYTEAFFGQGTRLTVV.

This chain connects TRBV9 to TRBJ1-6; D unresolved. The CDR3 consists of 15 residues. The germline gives CDR1 SGDLS, CDR2 YYNGEE. Trimming stripped 4 bases from V and 7 bases from J, with 15 bases between. The CDR3 is CASSLSGSRNSPLHF. In DNA, the CDR3 is TGTGCCAGCAGCCTTAGCGGGTCCCGAAATTCACCCCTCCACTTT.

The genes are TRBV5-1 and TRBJ1-5; 9 bases map to TRBD1. V shed 4 bases, J shed 4 bases, and the junction held 6 bases outside the gene matches. Germline lookup yields CDR1 SGHRS and CDR2 YFSETQ. The CDR3 is 15 amino acids. DNA for the CDR3: TGCGCCAGCAGCCGTTCCGGACAGGGGAATCAGCCCCAGCATTTT. As protein: CASSRSGQGNQPQHF.

This chain links TRBV5-4 with TRBJ2-1; 8 nucleotides match TRBD2. The CDR3 spans 15 residues. V lost 5 bases to trimming and J lost 4 bases; unmatched junction nucleotides: 8. CDR1 and CDR2 from the germline V gene are SGHNT and YYREEE (reference sequence). The CDR3 loop is CASSDRRGGYNEQFF. CDR3 bases: TGTGCCAGCAGTGACCGACGGGGGGGATACAATGAGCAGTTCTTC.

This rearrangement joins TRBV7-2 to TRBJ1-2, with TRBD1 as a possible D gene (5 bases). This CDR3 spans 13 amino acids. Germline lookup yields CDR1 SGHTA and CDR2 FQGNSA. Trimming pared 7 bases from V and 2 bases from J, leaving 11 bases between. The CDR3, as DNA: TGTGCCAGCACCTTGACAGTAAACTATGGCTACACCTTC. Translating gives CASTLTVNYGYTF. The full variable domain, with the rest looked up from reference TRBV7-2 and TRBJ1-2, is GAGVSQSPSNKVTEKGKDVELRCDPISGHTALYWYRQSLGQGLEFLIYFQGNSAPDKSGLPSDRFSAERTGGSVSTLTIQRTQQEDSAVYLCASTLTVNYGYTFGSGTRLTVV.

J is TRBJ1-2 and V is TRBV7-3; D remains unclear. Between the trimmed V and J ends, which lost 1 base and 4 bases, there was a span of 13 bases. The CDR3 consists of 15 residues. The germline V gene encodes CDR1 SGHTA and CDR2 FQGTGA. CDR3 region: CASSLMRGQFYGYTF. CDR3 nucleotides: TGTGCCAGCAGCTTAATGCGGGGTCAATTCTATGGCTACACCTTC.

The genes are TRBV4-3 and TRBJ1-1, with TRBD1 identical over 7 bases. Germline loops: CDR1 LGHNA, CDR2 YSLEER. J gave up 6 bases and V 3 bases, and 10 bases lay outside the gene matches. The CDR3 spans 15 residues. CDR3 bases: TGCGCCAGCAGCCAGAGGCCGGGACAGATCGCTGAAGCTTTCTTT. It specifies CASSQRPGQIAEAFF.

This chain joins TRBV11-1 and TRBJ2-4; no clear D. Germline V CDR1 and CDR2: SGHAT, FQDESV (reference sequence). The CDR3 consists of 14 residues. Trimming shortened V by 2 bases and J by 0 bases, and 5 bases separated the two germline ends. The CDR3 DNA is TGTGCCAGCAGCTTAACTCTAGCCAAAAACATTCAGTACTTC. It encodes CASSLTLAKNIQYF.

The chain carries TRBV30 and TRBJ1-4; weak D call: TRBD1 (6 bases). CDR3 length: 14 residues. Trimming removed 0 bases from V and 8 bases from J, with 13 bases in between. Per the germline V gene, CDR1 is GTSNPN and CDR2 is SVGIG (reference sequence). The CDR3 DNA reads as TGTGCCTGGAGTGTCGGGGGGCTAAGAGAAAAACTGTTTTTT. It codes for CAWSVGGLREKLFF.

This rearrangement joins TRBV11-3 to TRBJ2-1; no reliable D call. This CDR3 comprises 15 residues. Germline V gene data show CDR1 as SGHNT and CDR2 as YENEEA. Trimming took 5 bases from V and 2 from J, leaving 13 bases between them. Here the CDR3 reads CASSPLPPPYNEQFF. The CDR3, as DNA: TGTGCCAGCAGCCCCCTACCTCCCCCCTACAATGAGCAGTTCTTC. The whole variable domain, remainder taken from reference TRBV11-3 and TRBJ2-1, is EAGVVQSPRYKIIEKKQPVAFWCNPISGHNTLYWYLQNLGQGPELLIRYENEEAVDDSQLPKDRFSAERLKGVDSTLKIQPAELGDSAVYLCASSPLPPPYNEQFFGPGTRLTVL.

This chain connects TRBV20-1 to TRBJ2-5, with D uncertain. The V end lost 0 bases, the J end lost 5 bases, and 4 bases lay between the germline ends. The length of the CDR3 is 11 residues. The germline gives CDR1 DFQATT, CDR2 SNEGSKA (reference sequence). The CDR3 sequence: CSAREQETQYF. The CDR3 DNA reads as TGCAGTGCTAGAGAACAGGAGACCCAGTACTTC.

The V and J genes are TRBV9 and TRBJ2-1; TRBD2 matches 13 bases. The V gene's germline CDR1 is SGDLS and CDR2 YYNGEE. V gave up 4 bases and J gave up 8 bases; unmatched junction bases: 9. The CDR3 is 16 amino acids. CDR3 region: CASSSYTGLAGDEQFF. Written as DNA, the CDR3 is TGTGCCAGCAGCTCCTACACTGGACTAGCGGGAGATGAGCAGTTCTTC. Full variable domain (missing parts from reference TRBV9 and TRBJ2-1): DSGVTQTPKHLITATGQRVTLRCSPRSGDLSVYWYQQSLDQGLQFLIQYYNGEERAKGNILERFSAQQFPDLHSELNLSSLELGDSALYFCASSSYTGLAGDEQFFGPGTRLTVL.

The chain recombines TRBV5-1 with TRBJ2-3; TRBD2 might be the D (6 bases). The CDR3 runs 15 residues. Germline V gene lookup returns CDR1 SGHRS and CDR2 YFSETQ. V was trimmed by 5 bases and J by 3 bases, leaving 16 bases between them. CDR3 loop: CASSVVQGGTDTQYF. The CDR3 bases are TGCGCCAGCAGTGTTGTGCAAGGAGGGACAGATACGCAGTATTTT.

The chain carries TRBV27 and TRBJ2-1; maybe TRBD1 (5 bases). Germline CDR1 and CDR2: MNHEY and SMNVEV (reference sequence). Trimming removed 8 bases from V and 7 bases from J, with 21 bases in between. The CDR3 is 15 amino acids. CDR3 protein: CASRPQGPAENEQFF. CDR3 DNA: TGTGCCAGCCGCCCGCAGGGTCCCGCGGAGAATGAGCAGTTCTTC.

This clone appeared a single time. The chain links TRBV4-1 to TRBJ1-2; D is unclear. The CDR3 sequence is 12 residues long. The germline CDR1 and CDR2 sequences are MGHRA and YSYEKL. Trimming left V 6 bases short and J 2 bases short, with 7 bases between. The DNA for the CDR3 is TGCGCCAGCAGGGCTGCCAACTATGGCTACACCTTC. Translating gives CASRAANYGYTF.